This T cell receptor beta chain was observed in a study of patients and donors after allogeneic stem cell transplantation. CDR1 is MNHEY and CDR2 is SVGAGI in the germline V gene. The CDR3 contains 15 residues. Trimming cost V 4 bases and J 0 bases, with 9 bases left between them. TCRdb independently ran MiXCR on the RT-PCR reads; one entry per CDR3 protein. In the table there are over 350,000 distinct CDR3 sequences, 16% of which are singletons. The origin of this receptor is a human donor who was either an allogeneic HSCT recipient or a stem cell or donor lymphocyte infusion donor (not recorded which). It is not recorded whose cells these are; they may come from a transplant donor. What was sequenced was blood, either unsorted or a sorted T cell fraction (not recorded which). The genes are TRBV6-5 and TRBJ1-4; the D is unclear. The CDR3 here is CASSSPRPTNEKLFF. For the CDR3, the DNA is TGTGCCAGCAGTTCCCCGCGCCCAACTAATGAAAAACTGTTTTTT.